This T cell receptor beta chain came from a study of T cell changes during pregnancy in multiple sclerosis (dated by TCRdb to 2018 to 2020). The study in broad terms: The study examined how the T cell repertoire changed over the course of pregnancy in women with multiple sclerosis.

Libraries were built with the immunoSEQ multiplex PCR assay. TCRdb carries this immuneACCESS record with in-frame sequences only. Its versions omit some clonotypes, under half of them owing to an unresolved V gene in the studies checked, with the rest unexplained. Recorded for this sample are 50,000 to 65,000 clones; about 96% of them occurred a single time. The ten most abundant clones make up over 2% of the sample. Points on this clone: No cognate antigen has been identified for it. The sample holds no much larger clone one base away, and base qualities are not on file.

The CDR3 goes from the cysteine to the phenylalanine over 14 residues. Solely the CDR3 DNA is kept, with 42 bases framed from the first base. From the germline V gene, CDR1 is LGHNA and CDR2 is YNFKEQ. The V end loses 3 bases and the J end loses 6 bases, and a stretch of 12 bases separates them. The sequencing here drew on CD8+ T cells from peripheral blood mononuclear cells, taken after pregnancy. The sequence is built from TRBV4-2 and TRBJ1-5; the D gene is perhaps TRBD1, on 6 matching bases. The receptor comes from a female donor with multiple sclerosis, enrolled in a pregnancy study. DNA sequence: TGTGCCAGCAGCCAGTACAGGGAGGGTCAGCCCCAGCATTTT. Its coded protein is CASSQYREGQPQHF.